The 15 T cell receptor beta chains below were found in one sample sequenced in a study of CD8 T cells in ankylosing spondylitis. One entry per CDR3 protein results from TCRdb running MiXCR on the 5' RACE reads. This sample yields a few hundred thousand distinct CDR3 sequences, of which roughly 22% are seen a single time; around 13% belongs to the top ten. The sample was blood, either unsorted or a sorted T cell fraction (not recorded which). These receptors came from a male donor with ankylosing spondylitis or in good health (not recorded which).

This clonotype was seen only a few times. This chain connects TRBV9 to TRBJ2-3; perhaps TRBD2 as D (5 bases). Trimming stripped 0 bases from V and 4 bases from J, with 18 bases between. This CDR3 has 17 amino acids. Germline values: CDR1 SGDLS, CDR2 YYNGEE. The CDR3 loop is CASSVGPGVSFSDTQYF. The CDR3 coding sequence is TGTGCCAGCAGCGTAGGTCCCGGGGTGAGTTTCTCAGATACGCAGTATTTT.

The rearrangement uses TRBV21-1 and TRBJ1-2; the listed D gene, TRBD1, was not tested against the DNA. TRBV21-1 is labeled a pseudogene. The CDR3 is made up of 12 amino acids. CDR3 coding DNA: TGTGCCAGCGGTCGGTGTCCCTATGGCTACACCTTC. Translation: CASGRCPYGYTF.

This clonotype was detected many times. The V call is TRBV7-9, the J call TRBJ2-7; TRBD2 agrees at 7 bases. The CDR3 is 13 residues long. Germline CDR1 SEHNR, CDR2 FQNEAQ (reference sequence). V shed 5 bases and J 2 bases; nucleotides not matched to a gene: 3. The CDR3 here is CASSPSGAYEQYF. The CDR3 nucleotides are TGTGCCAGCAGCCCTAGCGGAGCCTACGAGCAGTACTTC.

This clonotype has only one observation. This chain connects TRBV4-1 to TRBJ2-7, with 9 bases identical to TRBD1. Germline values: CDR1 MGHRA, CDR2 YSYEKL. The CDR3 length is 18 residues. Germline trimming cut 1 base from V and 0 bases from J; bases unmatched to any gene: 10. CDR3 DNA: TGCGCCAGCAGCCAAGGGGCCCCCGGGACAGGGTTCTCCTACGAGCAGTACTTC. Protein sequence: CASSQGAPGTGFSYEQYF.

The rearrangement joins TRBV12-3 or TRBV12-4 to TRBJ2-1; the match to TRBD1 covers 12 bases. This CDR3 has 15 amino acids. V lost 4 bases, J lost 8 bases, and 6 bases stayed unmatched. The CDR3 nucleotides are TGTGCCAGCAGTTCGGGACAGGGGGCAGGCTATGAGCAGTTCTTC. Its protein is CASSSGQGAGYEQFF.

The chain has TRBV7-3 and TRBJ2-1; weak D call: TRBD2 (6 bases). Germline values: CDR1 SGHTA, CDR2 FQGTGA. Trimming cost V 1 base and J 0 bases, with 7 bases left between them. This CDR3 is built from 15 residues. CDR3 loop: CASSLMGGSYNEQFF. The CDR3, as DNA: TGTGCCAGCAGCTTAATGGGGGGCTCCTACAATGAGCAGTTCTTC. Looking up the rest from reference TRBV7-3 and TRBJ2-1 gives the full variable domain: GAGVSQTPSNKVTEKGKYVELRCDPISGHTALYWYRQSLGQGPEFLIYFQGTGAADDSGLPNDRFFAVRPEGSVSTLKIQRTERGDSAVYLCASSLMGGSYNEQFFGPGTRLTVL.

This clonotype was observed a handful of times. The CDR3: CASSLVPGGEHNEQFF. Here the CDR3 DNA reads TGTGCCAGCAGTTTAGTTCCGGGGGGTGAGCACAATGAGCAGTTCTTC. The chain uses TRBV28 and TRBJ2-1, with 7 bases lining up with TRBD2. The CDR3 consists of 16 residues. Germline CDR1 is MDHEN and CDR2 is SYDVKM. The trim removed 2 bases at V and 5 bases at J, leaving 9 bases unmatched. The whole variable domain, remainder taken from reference TRBV28 and TRBJ2-1, is DVKVTQSSRYLVKRTGEKVFLECVQDMDHENMFWYRQDPGLGLRLIYFSYDVKMKEKGDIPEGYSVSREKKERFSLILESASTNQTSMYLCASSLVPGGEHNEQFFGPGTRLTVL.

The chain combines TRBV12-3 or TRBV12-4 with TRBJ2-1; D not resolved. This CDR3 comprises 14 residues. The V gene lost 3 bases and the J gene lost 7 bases, with 13 bases spanning the gap. The CDR3 is CASSLWGGLNEQFF. The CDR3 DNA reads TGTGCCAGCAGTTTGTGGGGTGGGTTAAATGAGCAGTTCTTC.

This chain joins TRBV10-1 and TRBJ2-7; D is perhaps TRBD1 (6 bases). The CDR3 sequence is 13 residues long. Trimming stripped 7 bases from V and 5 bases from J, with 15 bases between. The germline CDR1 and CDR2 sequences are WNHNN and SYGVQD (reference sequence). The CDR3 coding sequence is TGCGCCAGCATCCCGGGACATTATCACGAGCAGTACTTC. It specifies CASIPGHYHEQYF.

The chain is built from TRBV6-2 or TRBV6-3 and TRBJ2-7; 8 bases agree with TRBD1. Losses at the gene ends were 2 bases for V and 2 bases for J; bases not matched to a gene: 5. Per germline, CDR1 MNHEY and CDR2 SVGEGT. This CDR3 spans 15 amino acids. Here the CDR3 reads CASSYGQGIPYEQYF. CDR3 nucleotide sequence: TGTGCCAGCAGTTACGGACAGGGAATTCCCTACGAGCAGTACTTC.

The chain employs TRBV9 and TRBJ2-1; possibly TRBD2 for D (5 bases). From germline, CDR1 is SGDLS and CDR2 YYNGEE. V lost 0 bases, J lost 3 bases, and 10 bases lay in between. The CDR3 is 15 amino acids. The CDR3 reads CASSVDERVYNEQFF. CDR3 nucleotides: TGTGCCAGCAGCGTAGATGAGAGGGTCTACAATGAGCAGTTCTTC.

The chain recombines TRBV20-1 with TRBJ2-1, with a possible D match to TRBD2 (6 bases). Germline CDR1 DFQATT, CDR2 SNEGSKA (reference sequence). The CDR3 consists of 16 residues. V shed 0 bases and J shed 0 bases, with 12 bases lying between them. The chain's CDR3 is CSARDIRRGSYNEQFF. The CDR3 DNA follows: TGCAGTGCTAGAGACATTAGGCGGGGCTCCTACAATGAGCAGTTCTTC.

The chain carries TRBV12-3 or TRBV12-4 and TRBJ2-2; 8 bases fit TRBD1. The trim removed 2 bases at V and 7 bases at J, leaving 6 bases unmatched. The CDR3 is 15 residues long. This chain's CDR3 is CASSLRQGASGELFF. In nucleotides, the CDR3 is TGTGCCAGCAGTTTACGGCAGGGGGCTAGCGGGGAGCTGTTTTTT.

The chain is built from TRBV12-3 or TRBV12-4 and TRBJ2-1, with D unresolved. The CDR3 covers 13 residues. Trimming pared 5 bases from V and 9 bases from J, leaving 14 bases between. The CDR3 DNA is TGTGCCAGCAGTCTCCCCCCGGCCCGTGAGCAGTTCTTC. Translation: CASSLPPAREQFF.

The chain uses TRBV5-1 and TRBJ1-2; the match to TRBD1 covers 11 bases. The CDR3 length is 15 residues. After removal of 4 bases from V and 2 bases from J, the junction contained 4 bases not matched to a gene. CDR1 SGHRS and CDR2 YFSETQ come from the germline V gene. CDR3 bases: TGCGCCAGCAGCCCCGGGACAGGGGGAAACTATGGCTACACCTTC. It yields the protein CASSPGTGGNYGYTF.